Shown below are 23 T cell receptor beta chains from a single sample sequenced in a study of CD8 T cells in Susac syndrome. It was with random hexamers that about 0.45 to 1 ug RNA was reverse transcribed. From the immunoSEQ multiplex PCR reads, TCRdb called clonotypes with MiXCR, one entry per CDR3 protein. Here the sample spans fewer than 300,000 distinct CDR3 sequences, 80% to 90% being singletons. Material: CD8+ T cells from PBMCs. The source of these receptors is a human donor with multiple sclerosis.

The chain links TRBV10-3 to TRBJ2-7; D gene ambiguous. The germline CDR1 and CDR2 sequences are ENHRY and SYGVKD. This CDR3 is built from 10 residues. Trimming stripped 10 bases from V and 6 bases from J, with 10 bases between. As DNA, the CDR3 is TGTGCCACCTCCGAGACCGAGCAGTACTTC. Amino acid sequence: CATSETEQYF.

The chain combines TRBV9 with TRBJ2-3; 10 nucleotides align to TRBD1. Germline V gives CDR1 SGDLS, CDR2 YYNGEE. Trimming took 0 bases from V and 2 from J; bases not matched to a gene: 6. The CDR3 covers 17 residues. The CDR3 sequence: CASSVAGQGSDTDTQYF. The CDR3 DNA follows: TGTGCCAGCAGCGTAGCGGGACAGGGGAGTGACACAGATACGCAGTATTTT.

This clonotype was seen a handful of times. The V call is TRBV7-9, the J call TRBJ2-1, with 9 nucleotides matching TRBD1. After removal of 4 bases from V and 9 bases from J, the junction contained 1 base not matched to a gene. This CDR3 comprises 12 residues. Germline V gene sequence: CDR1 SEHNR, CDR2 FQNEAQ (reference sequence). The CDR3 DNA is TGTGCCAGCAGCTCGACAGGGGGTGAGCAGTTCTTC. Translation gives CASSSTGGEQFF. The full variable domain, rest sourced from reference TRBV7-9 and TRBJ2-1, is DTGVSQNPRHKITKRGQNVTFRCDPISEHNRLYWYRQTLGQGPEFLTYFQNEAQLEKSRLLSDRFSAERPKGSFSTLEIQRTEQGDSAMYLCASSSTGGEQFFGPGTRLTVL.

The chain links TRBV5-6 to TRBJ2-2; 11 nucleotides agree with TRBD2. V dropped 0 bases and J dropped 7; count of bases not matched to a gene: 5. The CDR3 totals 16 residues. Germline V CDR1 and CDR2: SGHDT, YYEEEE. CDR3 protein: CASSLGLAGSYGELFF. CDR3 sequence (DNA): TGTGCCAGCAGCTTGGGACTAGCGGGATCCTACGGGGAGCTGTTTTTT.

The chain recombines TRBV9 with TRBJ2-7; tentative D call: TRBD1 (5 bases). From germline, CDR1 is SGDLS and CDR2 YYNGEE. The CDR3 spans 15 residues. The germline V and J ends were trimmed by 3 bases and 3 bases, with 16 bases remaining between them. The CDR3 here is CASSADQGLGYEQYF. The CDR3 DNA is TGTGCCAGCAGCGCGGACCAGGGATTAGGCTACGAGCAGTACTTC.

This clonotype was detected once. This chain joins TRBV12-3 or TRBV12-4 and TRBJ1-5; no reliable D call. The CDR3 totals 13 residues. Trimming left V 2 bases short and J 4 bases short, with 6 bases between. The DNA for the CDR3 is TGTGCCAGCAGTTTAAGGCCAAATCAGCCCCAGCATTTT. Protein: CASSLRPNQPQHF.

The V gene is TRBV12-3 or TRBV12-4, the J gene TRBJ2-2; 10 bases agree with TRBD2. V was pared by 3 bases and J by 6 bases, with 7 bases of the junction left unmatched. The CDR3 sequence is 16 residues long. The CDR3 spells CASSFRASGSPGELFF. CDR3 DNA sequence: TGTGCCAGCAGTTTTAGGGCTAGCGGGAGTCCCGGGGAGCTGTTTTTT.

The CDR3 protein is CASSSGPGSSSYNEQFF. CDR3 bases: TGTGCCAGCAGCTCCGGGCCGGGTTCAAGCTCCTACAATGAGCAGTTCTTC. This chain links TRBV11-2 with TRBJ2-1; D is undetermined. CDR1 is SGHAT, CDR2 FQNNGV, per germline. V was trimmed by 4 bases and J by 0 bases, leaving 16 bases between them. The CDR3 extends over 17 amino acids.

V and J are TRBV25-1 and TRBJ1-5; possibly TRBD1 for D (5 bases). There are 14 residues in the CDR3. The germline V gene encodes CDR1 MGHDK and CDR2 SYGVNS. V gave up 4 bases and J gave up 9 bases, with 16 bases separating them. Written as DNA, the CDR3 is TGTGCCAGCAGTGCAACGGAGGAGGGGCCGCCCCAGCATTTT. Translated: CASSATEEGPPQHF.

This clonotype has just a few counts. The chain is built from TRBV6-1 and TRBJ2-1; D not resolved. Germline V gives CDR1 MNHNS, CDR2 SASEGT. With 5 bases removed from V and 4 bases from J, the gap between germline ends came to 9 bases. This CDR3 spans 13 amino acids. In DNA form, the CDR3 reads TGTGCCAGCAGTAATGACGGGTACAATGAGCAGTTCTTC. Its translation is CASSNDGYNEQFF.

The chain has TRBV11-2 and TRBJ2-7; no firm D call. V lost 0 bases and J lost 5, with 14 bases in between. This CDR3 is built from 15 residues. The germline V gene encodes CDR1 SGHAT and CDR2 FQNNGV. CDR3 DNA sequence: TGTGCCAGCAGCTTAGATGCAGGAATCGAAGACGAGCAGTACTTC. This gives the protein CASSLDAGIEDEQYF. Based on the CDR3 plus reference TRBV11-2 and TRBJ2-7, the full variable domain is EAGVAQSPRYKIIEKRQSVAFWCNPISGHATLYWYQQILGQGPKLLIQFQNNGVVDDSQLPKDRFSAERLKGVDSTLKIQPAKLEDSAVYLCASSLDAGIEDEQYFGPGTRLTVT.

The rearrangement links TRBV20-1 to TRBJ2-7, with 7 bases matching TRBD1. The CDR3 has 13 amino acids. CDR1 and CDR2 (germline): DFQATT, SNEGSKA (reference sequence). With V trimmed by 7 bases and J by 2 bases, 8 bases remained unmatched. The CDR3, as DNA: TGCAGTGTCGCAACCGGGACAGCCTACGAGCAGTACTTC. It encodes CSVATGTAYEQYF.

The chain combines TRBV27 with TRBJ2-7; 10 positions match TRBD2. This CDR3 comprises 18 residues. V dropped 0 bases and J dropped 0; count of bases not matched to a gene: 8. CDR1 MNHEY and CDR2 SMNVEV come from the germline V gene (reference sequence). CDR3 DNA: TGTGCCAGCAGTTTATCGGGGTCGACTAGCGGGCCCTCCTACGAGCAGTACTTC. Residues: CASSLSGSTSGPSYEQYF.

This clonotype was detected once. This chain uses TRBV20-1 with TRBJ1-4, with 7 bases lining up with TRBD1. Germline loops: CDR1 DFQATT, CDR2 SNEGSKA (reference sequence). The V gene end was trimmed by 1 base and the J gene end by 3 bases; junction bases not matched to a gene: 2. This CDR3 is built from 14 residues. CDR3 DNA sequence: TGCAGTGCTAGAGCGGGGACAGCTAATGAAAAACTGTTTTTT. Translation gives CSARAGTANEKLFF.

CDR3 in amino acids: CSATTSGRGDTQYF. CDR3 DNA: TGCAGTGCTACCACTAGCGGGAGAGGTGATACGCAGTATTTT. The chain joins TRBV20-1 to TRBJ2-3; 11 positions match TRBD2. Germline lookup yields CDR1 DFQATT and CDR2 SNEGSKA (reference sequence). The ends lost 4 bases at V and 6 bases at J; junction bases unmatched: 6. The CDR3 totals 14 residues.

This clonotype was observed a single time. V and J are TRBV11-3 and TRBJ1-1; 12 positions agree with TRBD1. Germline loops: CDR1 SGHNT, CDR2 YENEEA. The CDR3 sequence is 19 residues long. After removal of 0 bases from V and 1 base from J, the junction contained 9 bases not matched to a gene. CDR3 sequence (DNA): TGTGCCAGCAGCTTAGATCGGTCCGGGACAGGGGGCCCGAACACTGAAGCTTTCTTT. It codes for CASSLDRSGTGGPNTEAFF.

V is TRBV5-6 and J is TRBJ2-4; 10 bases agree with TRBD1. The CDR3 totals 16 residues. V gave up 2 bases and J gave up 6 bases; unmatched junction bases: 8. Germline loops: CDR1 SGHDT, CDR2 YYEEEE. For the CDR3, the DNA is TGTGCCAGCAGCTTCGGGACAGGGGTGGTTGGAAACATTCAGTACTTC. Residues: CASSFGTGVVGNIQYF.

This clonotype was observed a single time. The rearrangement joins TRBV7-9 to TRBJ2-2; D unresolved. Looked up from germline, CDR1 is SEHNR and CDR2 is FQNEAQ (reference sequence). Trimming took off 7 bases at V and 6 bases at J, with 12 bases between the two ends. The CDR3 has 13 amino acids. CDR3 in amino acids: CASTQAQPGELFF. DNA of the CDR3: TGTGCCAGCACCCAAGCCCAGCCCGGGGAGCTGTTTTTT.

V usage is TRBV16 and J usage is TRBJ1-5; D unresolved. Germline V CDR1 and CDR2: KGHSY, FQNENV. The CDR3 covers 14 residues. V gave up 6 bases and J gave up 7 bases, with 16 bases separating them. The CDR3 sequence: CASSRASTTQPQHF. CDR3 DNA: TGTGCCAGCAGTCGGGCCTCCACCACACAGCCCCAGCATTTT.

Only a few counts were recorded for this clonotype. V and J are TRBV5-1 and TRBJ2-7, with D maybe TRBD1 (6 bases). This CDR3 has 14 residues. The V and J ends lost 3 bases and 6 bases respectively, with 16 bases between them. The germline V gene has CDR1 SGHRS and CDR2 YFSETQ. In DNA, the CDR3 is TGCGCCAGCAGCTCACTCGACTCAGGGGCCGAGCAGTACTTC. Its translation: CASSSLDSGAEQYF. The variable domain in full, completed from reference TRBV5-1 and TRBJ2-7, reads KAGVTQTPRYLIKTRGQQVTLSCSPISGHRSVSWYQQTPGQGLQFLFEYFSETQRNKGNFPGRFSGRQFSNSRSEMNVSTLELGDSALYLCASSSLDSGAEQYFGPGTRLTVT.

The DNA for the CDR3 is TGCAGTGCTACGGGACAGGGGGCCGCTGAAGCTTTCTTT. It specifies CSATGQGAAEAFF. This chain connects TRBV20-1 to TRBJ1-1; TRBD1 aligns across 12 bases. This CDR3 has 13 residues. J lost 6 bases, V lost 4 bases, and 3 bases had no gene match. Looked up from germline, CDR1 is DFQATT and CDR2 is SNEGSKA (reference sequence).

The chain links TRBV7-3 to TRBJ2-3, with 9 bases lining up with TRBD2. Trimming took 4 bases from V and 0 from J; bases not matched to a gene: 5. Germline V CDR1 and CDR2: SGHTA, FQGTGA. The CDR3 sequence is 16 residues long. CDR3 region: CASSSGLALSTDTQYF. CDR3 bases: TGTGCCAGCAGCTCCGGACTAGCGTTGAGCACAGATACGCAGTATTTT.

V gene TRBV21-1 combines with J gene TRBJ1-2. TRBV21-1 is marked as a pseudogene. The CDR3 extends over 13 amino acids. CDR3 bases: TGTGCCAGCAGCAAAGGGCGACCCACAAGCTACACCTTC. It is translated as CASSKGRPTSYTF.